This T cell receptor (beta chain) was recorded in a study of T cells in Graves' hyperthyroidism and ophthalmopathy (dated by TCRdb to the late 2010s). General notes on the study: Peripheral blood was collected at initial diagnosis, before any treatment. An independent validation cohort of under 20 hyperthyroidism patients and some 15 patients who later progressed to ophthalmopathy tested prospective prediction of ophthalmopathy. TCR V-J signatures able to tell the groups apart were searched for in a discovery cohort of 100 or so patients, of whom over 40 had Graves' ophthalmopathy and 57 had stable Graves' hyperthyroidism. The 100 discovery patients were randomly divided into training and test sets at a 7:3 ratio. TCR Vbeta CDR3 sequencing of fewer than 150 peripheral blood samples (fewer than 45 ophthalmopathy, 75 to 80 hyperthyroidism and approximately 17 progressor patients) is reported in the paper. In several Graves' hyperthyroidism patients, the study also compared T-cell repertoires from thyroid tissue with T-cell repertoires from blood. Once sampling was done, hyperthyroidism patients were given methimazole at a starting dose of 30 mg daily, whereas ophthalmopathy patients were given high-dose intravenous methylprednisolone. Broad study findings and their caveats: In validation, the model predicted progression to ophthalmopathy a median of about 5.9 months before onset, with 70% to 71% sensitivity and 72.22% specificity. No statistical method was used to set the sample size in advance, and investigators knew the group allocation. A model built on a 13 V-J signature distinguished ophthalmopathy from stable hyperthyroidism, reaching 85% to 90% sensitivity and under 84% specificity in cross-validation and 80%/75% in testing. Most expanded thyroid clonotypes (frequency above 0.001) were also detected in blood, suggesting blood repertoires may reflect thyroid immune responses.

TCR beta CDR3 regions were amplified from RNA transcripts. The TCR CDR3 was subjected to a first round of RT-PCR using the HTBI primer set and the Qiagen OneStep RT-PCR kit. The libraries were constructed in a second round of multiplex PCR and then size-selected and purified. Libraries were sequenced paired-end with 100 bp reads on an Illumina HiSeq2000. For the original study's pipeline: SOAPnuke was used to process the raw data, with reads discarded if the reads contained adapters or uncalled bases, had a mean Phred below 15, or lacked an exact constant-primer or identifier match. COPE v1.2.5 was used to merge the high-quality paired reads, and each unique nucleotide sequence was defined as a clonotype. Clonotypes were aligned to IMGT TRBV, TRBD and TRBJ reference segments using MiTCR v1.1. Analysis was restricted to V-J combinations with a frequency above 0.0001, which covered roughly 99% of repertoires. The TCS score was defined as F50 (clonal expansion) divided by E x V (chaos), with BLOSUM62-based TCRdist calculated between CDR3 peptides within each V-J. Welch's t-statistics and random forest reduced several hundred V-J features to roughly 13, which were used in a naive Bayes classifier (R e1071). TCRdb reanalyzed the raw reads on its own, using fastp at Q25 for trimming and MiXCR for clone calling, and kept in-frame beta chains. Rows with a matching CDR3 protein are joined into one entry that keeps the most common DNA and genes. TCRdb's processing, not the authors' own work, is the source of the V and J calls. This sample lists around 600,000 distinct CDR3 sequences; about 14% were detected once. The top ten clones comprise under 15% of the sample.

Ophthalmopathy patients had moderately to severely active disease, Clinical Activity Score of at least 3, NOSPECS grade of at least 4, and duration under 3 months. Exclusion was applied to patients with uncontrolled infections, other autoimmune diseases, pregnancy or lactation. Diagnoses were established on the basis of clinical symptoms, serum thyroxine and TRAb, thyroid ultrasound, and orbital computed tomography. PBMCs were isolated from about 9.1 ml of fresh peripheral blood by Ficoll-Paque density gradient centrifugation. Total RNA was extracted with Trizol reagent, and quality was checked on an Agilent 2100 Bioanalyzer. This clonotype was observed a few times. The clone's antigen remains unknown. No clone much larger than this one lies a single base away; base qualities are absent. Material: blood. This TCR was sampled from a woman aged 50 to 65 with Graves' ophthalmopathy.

For the CDR3, the sequence is CASRGLPQSYEQYF. The base sequence is TGTGCCAGCAGAGGACTACCTCAATCCTACGAGCAGTACTTC. Rearrangement joined TRBV27 to TRBJ2-7; the best D guess is TRBD2, with 6 bases matching. Looking up the germline V gene (reference sequence) yields CDR1 MNHEY and CDR2 SMNVEV. There are 14 amino acids in the CDR3, from cysteine to phenylalanine inclusive. Only the CDR3 DNA stays, 42 bases, in frame from base 1. Trimming at the junction amounts to 6 bases on V and 1 base on J, and the germline ends lie 13 bases apart.